This T cell receptor beta chain was observed in a study of blood T cell repertoires in COVID-19. Whole-study context: Specimens from acute and convalescent COVID-19 originated in the United States, Italy and Spain. Sample material is recorded as cDNA or gDNA derived from T cells, B-cell-depleted T cells, or PBMCs.

Authors' analysis steps: Amplification from reference gene primers served as the basis for estimated nucleated cell counts. Generated by immunoSEQ multiplex PCR, the TCRdb table keeps only in-frame clones and is missing some. V, J and clone size derive from that table, while D and trimming were established from the DNA sequence. The sample contains about 320,000 clones, approximately 88% of which appear only once. Germline lookup yields CDR1 SNHLY and CDR2 FYNNEI. This CDR3 is 12 amino acids long. V gave up 8 bases and J gave up 5 bases, with 13 bases separating them. This receptor was taken from a man between 18 and 29 years old who had recovered from COVID-19. The sample comprised peripheral blood. The rearrangement uses TRBV2 and TRBJ2-7; D is possibly TRBD1 (5 bases). CDR3: CASGANSDEQYF. The CDR3 DNA is TGTGCCAGCGGGGCAAACAGCGACGAGCAGTACTTC.